The entry below gives a single T cell receptor beta chain sequence along with its context. The entry originates in a study of blood T cell repertoires in COVID-19. Study summary: Acute-phase and convalescent COVID-19 samples originated in the United States, Italy and Spain. T cells, B-cell-depleted T cells, or PBMCs supplied cDNA or gDNA.

Sequenced by immunoSEQ multiplex PCR; TCRdb stores in-frame clones only, minus some. Of roughly 200,000 clones in the sample, roughly 86% were seen once. J lost 4 bases, V lost 2 bases, and 6 bases had no gene match. The CDR3 extends over 16 amino acids. Germline lookup yields CDR1 ENHRY and CDR2 SYGVKD. Enrolled through a virtual design, the participants were between about 18 and 89 years of age and came from about two dozen US areas. Sequencing used PBMCs or T cells enriched from blood (not recorded which). The gene calls are TRBV10-3 and TRBJ2-5, with 11 bases aligning to TRBD1. The receptor was derived from a woman aged 40 to 55 in a cohort exposed to, infected with or recovered from COVID-19 (not recorded which). The CDR3 DNA sequence: TGTGCCATCAGTGAGACTCCGGGACAGGGGGGAGAGACCCAGTACTTC. This gives the protein CAISETPGQGGETQYF.